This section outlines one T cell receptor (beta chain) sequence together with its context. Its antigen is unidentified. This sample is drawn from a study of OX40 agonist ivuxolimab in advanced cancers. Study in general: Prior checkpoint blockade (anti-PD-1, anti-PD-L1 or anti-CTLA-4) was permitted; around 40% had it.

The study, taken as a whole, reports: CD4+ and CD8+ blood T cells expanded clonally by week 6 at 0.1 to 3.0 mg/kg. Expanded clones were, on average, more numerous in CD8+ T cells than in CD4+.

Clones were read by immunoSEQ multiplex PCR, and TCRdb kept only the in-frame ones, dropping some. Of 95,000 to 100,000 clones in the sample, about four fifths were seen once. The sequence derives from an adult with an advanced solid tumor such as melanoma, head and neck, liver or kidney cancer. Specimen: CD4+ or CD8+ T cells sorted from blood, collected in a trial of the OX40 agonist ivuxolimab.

The CDR3 bases are TGTGCCAGCATAACTTACGAGCAGTACTTC. Its protein is CASITYEQYF. This chain links TRBV13 with TRBJ2-7; D gene uncertain. V lost 7 bases to trimming and J lost 4 bases, with 5 bases between them. This CDR3 is built from 10 residues. Germline V gene lookup returns CDR1 PRHDT and CDR2 FYEKMQ (reference sequence).